This TCR beta chain was found in a study of blood T cell repertoires in COVID-19. This clone turned up a few times. Cohorts were assigned according to the clinical history that participants reported. Only in-frame clones appear in the TCRdb table, and some are missing; sequencing was by immunoSEQ multiplex PCR. Of roughly 130,000 clones listed, less than 90% were seen once; the top ten hold around 3.9%. The TCR comes from a woman in her 30s who had recovered from COVID-19. The sample was PBMCs or T cells enriched from blood (not recorded which).

DNA for the CDR3: TGTGCCAGCAGCTTAGGACAGGGCAATCAGCCCCAGCATTTT. This encodes CASSLGQGNQPQHF. This chain uses TRBV11-2 with TRBJ1-5; D perhaps matches TRBD1 (6 bases). CDR3 length: 14 amino acids. Germline V gene data show CDR1 as SGHAT and CDR2 as FQNNGV. Trimming stripped 1 base from V and 2 bases from J, with 6 bases between.